One sample yielded the 25 T cell receptor beta chains listed below, sequenced in a study of blood T cell repertoires in COVID-19. Only in-frame clones appear in the TCRdb table, and some are missing; sequencing was by immunoSEQ multiplex PCR. The sample consists of a few hundred thousand clones, 75% to 90% of them appearing once. Sequenced: PBMCs or T cells enriched from blood (not recorded which). Every receptor here comes from a man aged 35 to 55 who had recovered from COVID-19.

This chain joins TRBV5-1 and TRBJ2-7; 12 nucleotides match TRBD2. V was pared by 2 bases and J by 5 bases, with 11 bases of the junction left unmatched. CDR3 length: 17 amino acids. CDR1 SGHRS and CDR2 YFSETQ come from the germline V gene. CDR3 sequence (DNA): TGCGCCAGCAGCTTCTACGGACTAGCGGGACTCGGCGACGAGCAGTACTTC. Its protein product is CASSFYGLAGLGDEQYF.

The chain has TRBV18 and TRBJ2-1; D might be TRBD2 (5 bases). The V end was cut by 1 base, the J end by 5 bases, with 18 bases between. The length of the CDR3 is 17 residues. CDR1 and CDR2 from the germline V gene are KGHSH and LQKENI. CDR3 region: CASSPLAGGITHNEQFF. The CDR3 DNA reads as TGTGCCAGCTCACCACTCGCGGGCGGTATAACCCACAATGAGCAGTTCTTC.

The chain joins TRBV7-8 to TRBJ2-7; the match to TRBD2 covers 8 bases. CDR3 size: 15 residues. J gave up 3 bases and V 0 bases, and 4 bases lay outside the gene matches. From germline, CDR1 is SGHVS and CDR2 FQNEAQ. The CDR3 DNA sequence: TGTGCCAGCAGCTTAGCGCGAGCGGGGGTCTACGAGCAGTACTTC. It codes for CASSLARAGVYEQYF.

This clone has a single count. The chain recombines TRBV5-1 with TRBJ2-1, with 8 bases lining up with TRBD2. The germline V gene has CDR1 SGHRS and CDR2 YFSETQ. Germline trimming cut 0 bases from V and 9 bases from J; bases unmatched to any gene: 8. The CDR3 totals 15 residues. The CDR3: CASSLVAAGGFEQFF. The DNA of the CDR3 is TGCGCCAGCAGCTTGGTTGCGGCGGGAGGTTTTGAGCAGTTCTTC.

The V call is TRBV2, the J call TRBJ1-5, with a weak D call TRBD1 (6 bases). V lost 4 bases to trimming and J lost 7 bases, with 11 bases between them. The V gene's germline CDR1 is SNHLY and CDR2 FYNNEI. This CDR3 spans 13 amino acids. The CDR3 DNA reads TGTGCCAGCAGTGGGGCCAGGGGACAGCCCCAGCATTTT. This translates into CASSGARGQPQHF. Full variable domain (rest looked up from reference TRBV2 and TRBJ1-5): EPEVTQTPSHQVTQMGQEVILRCVPISNHLYFYWYRQILGQKVEFLVSFYNNEISEKSEIFDDQFSVERPDGSNFTLKIRSTKLEDSAMYFCASSGARGQPQHFGDGTRLSIL.

The chain uses TRBV3-1 (or the pseudogene TRBV3-2) and TRBJ1-1, with D possibly TRBD1 on 6 matching bases. Germline assignment: CDR1 LGHDT and CDR2 YNNKEL (reference sequence). V was cut by 3 bases and J by 3 bases, with 8 bases left in between. There are 13 residues in the CDR3. DNA for the CDR3: TGTGCCAGCAGCCAGACAGGTGACACTGAAGCTTTCTTT. This codes for CASSQTGDTEAFF.

The chain has TRBV7-2 and TRBJ1-3; 8 bases align to TRBD1. Germline trimming cut 4 bases from V and 2 bases from J; bases unmatched to any gene: 4. The length of the CDR3 is 15 residues. Germline V gives CDR1 SGHTA, CDR2 FQGNSA. The CDR3 DNA reads TGTGCCAGCAGCTCACAGGGGGAGACTGGAAACACCATATATTTT. It specifies CASSSQGETGNTIYF.

This chain links TRBV13 with TRBJ1-2; 7 nucleotides align to TRBD1. CDR1 is PRHDT, CDR2 FYEKMQ, per germline (reference sequence). V gave up 1 base and J gave up 7 bases; unmatched junction bases: 6. This CDR3 is 14 amino acids long. Here the CDR3 DNA reads TGTGCCAGCAGCTTAGATACAGGGGACGGTGGCTACACCTTC. This encodes CASSLDTGDGGYTF.

This chain connects TRBV21-1 to TRBJ2-2; the listed D gene, TRBD1, was not tested against the DNA. TRBV21-1 has pseudogene status. The CDR3 has 17 amino acids. The CDR3 protein is CASSEHPSRQGSGELFF. The DNA of the CDR3 is TGTGCCAGCAGCGAGCACCCTTCTCGACAGGGGTCCGGGGAGCTGTTTTTT.

The chain joins TRBV23-1 to TRBJ2-1; TRBD2 agrees at 8 bases. TRBV23-1 falls under the ORF class, with uncertain function. CDR3 size: 15 residues. J was trimmed by 8 bases and V by 3 bases; bases with no gene match: 9. In DNA, the CDR3 is TGCGCCAGCAGTCAGAAATCGGGAGGGCGGTATGAGCAGTTCTTC. This gives the protein CASSQKSGGRYEQFF.

J is TRBJ2-1 and V is TRBV5-4; 14 nucleotides agree with TRBD2. Germline V gene sequence: CDR1 SGHNT, CDR2 YYREEE (reference sequence). The CDR3 totals 15 residues. With V trimmed by 4 bases and J by 9 bases, 6 bases remained unmatched. CDR3 nucleotides: TGTGCCAGCAGCCAGGGACTAGCGGGGGTGGGTGAGCAGTTCTTC. It specifies CASSQGLAGVGEQFF.

This chain links TRBV6-5 with TRBJ1-2; possible D gene TRBD1, 5 bases. The germline gives CDR1 MNHEY, CDR2 SVGAGI. The CDR3 extends over 13 amino acids. CDR3 nucleotide sequence: TGTGCTACCAAAGGGGCAGAGTCCTATGGCTACACCTTC. Residues: CATKGAESYGYTF.

The V gene is TRBV9, the J gene TRBJ2-5; D perhaps matches TRBD2 (5 bases). Trimming cost V 2 bases and J 2 bases, with 13 bases left between them. Germline values: CDR1 SGDLS, CDR2 YYNGEE. The CDR3 has 15 residues. This CDR3 is CASSVSAGAQETQYF. In DNA form, the CDR3 reads TGTGCCAGCAGCGTCTCGGCGGGCGCGCAAGAGACCCAGTACTTC.

The CDR3 DNA reads as TGTGCCAGCAATGTCGACGGACTAGCGGGATCTTGGAACACCGGGGAGCTGTTTTTT. This gives the protein CASNVDGLAGSWNTGELFF. The V call is TRBV2, the J call TRBJ2-2, with TRBD2 matching over 12 bases. The V and J ends lost 7 bases and 1 base, in that order; junction bases with no gene match: 13. There are 19 residues in the CDR3. Per germline, CDR1 SNHLY and CDR2 FYNNEI.

The genes are TRBV5-6 and TRBJ2-7; 9 bases match TRBD2. The CDR3 extends over 15 amino acids. Germline V gene lookup returns CDR1 SGHDT and CDR2 YYEEEE. J gave up 3 bases and V 0 bases, and 4 bases lay outside the gene matches. The CDR3 DNA sequence: TGTGCCAGCAGCTTGGGACTAGCGGATTTCTACGAGCAGTACTTC. It translates to CASSLGLADFYEQYF.

A note on this clone: With a much larger clone just one base away, this may be a read error. The chain carries TRBV9 and TRBJ1-1; TRBD1 agrees at 8 bases. This CDR3 is 16 amino acids long. The germline CDR1 and CDR2 sequences are SGDLS and YYNGEE. The CDR3 sequence is CAGSVAGTGKNTEAFF. CDR3 in DNA: TGTGCCGGCAGCGTAGCGGGGACAGGAAAGAACACTGAAGCTTTCTTT. The full variable domain, completed using reference TRBV9 and TRBJ1-1, is DSGVTQTPKHLITATGQRVTLRCSPRSGDLSVYWYQQSLDQGLQFLIQYYNGEERAKGNILERFSAQQFPDLHSELNLSSLELGDSALYFCAGSVAGTGKNTEAFFGQGTRLTVV.

J is TRBJ2-5 and V is TRBV2; 9 bases are a match to TRBD2. Germline CDR1 and CDR2: SNHLY and FYNNEI. The CDR3 has 13 amino acids. The junction had 11 bases not matched to a gene; V was cut back by 7 bases and J by 11 bases. The DNA of the CDR3 is TGTGCCAGCACCGTAGCGGGGGCCCGTTTTCAGTACTTC. Translation: CASTVAGARFQYF.

The V call is TRBV7-8, the J call TRBJ2-7, with 11 bases that match TRBD1. The CDR3 contains 15 residues. V trimming: 2 bases; J trimming: 5 bases; junction bases outside the gene matches: 5. Germline-derived CDR1 and CDR2 are SGHVS and FQNEAQ. The DNA of the CDR3 is TGTGCCAGCAGCTTATTGGGACAGGGGGGGGACGAGCAGTACTTC. Residues: CASSLLGQGGDEQYF.

The chain links TRBV11-2 to TRBJ1-1, with D unclear. CDR3 length: 13 amino acids. Germline-derived CDR1 and CDR2 are SGHAT and FQNNGV. Trimming cost V 1 base and J 1 base, with 4 bases left between them. The CDR3, as DNA: TGTGCCAGCAGCTTAGGGAGGAACACTGAAGCTTTCTTT. This gives the protein CASSLGRNTEAFF.

The gene calls are TRBV30 and TRBJ2-1, with 11 bases aligning to TRBD2. CDR3 length: 14 amino acids. CDR1 is GTSNPN and CDR2 is SVGIG in the germline V gene (reference sequence). Trimming removed 1 base from V and 8 bases from J; junction bases left unmatched: 4. CDR3: CAWSEILAGDEQFF. In nucleotides, the CDR3 is TGTGCCTGGAGTGAAATACTAGCGGGAGATGAGCAGTTCTTC.

The chain couples TRBV7-9 to TRBJ1-3; D ambiguous. V lost 2 bases and J lost 0, with 11 bases in between. Germline-derived CDR1 and CDR2 are SEHNR and FQNEAQ (reference sequence). This CDR3 has 16 residues. The CDR3 DNA reads TGTGCCAGCAGCTTACTTATGAGGGACTCTGGAAACACCATATATTTT. This translates into CASSLLMRDSGNTIYF.

The chain has TRBV5-6 and TRBJ2-1; 13 nucleotides match TRBD2. The ends lost 3 bases at V and 9 bases at J; junction bases unmatched: 6. Germline CDR1 reads SGHDT; CDR2 reads YYEEEE. The CDR3 is made up of 15 amino acids. For the CDR3, the DNA is TGTGCCAGCAGCTCGGGACTAGCGGGATGGGGTGAGCAGTTCTTC. Translated: CASSSGLAGWGEQFF.

The rearrangement uses TRBV5-1 and TRBJ2-7; 8 bases are shared with TRBD1. This CDR3 spans 14 amino acids. V lost 3 bases, J lost 2 bases, and 4 bases stayed unmatched. Germline CDR1 and CDR2: SGHRS and YFSETQ. CDR3 in DNA: TGCGCCAGCAGCTGGGGGGACAGGACCTACGAGCAGTACTTC. Encoded protein: CASSWGDRTYEQYF.

The V gene is TRBV7-7, the J gene TRBJ2-2; D gene uncertain. The CDR3 length is 13 residues. V gave up 3 bases and J gave up 5 bases, with 7 bases separating them. Per germline, CDR1 SSHAT and CDR2 FNYEAQ (reference sequence). The CDR3 coding sequence is TGTGCCAGCAGCTTCGAGTATACCGGGGAGCTGTTTTTT. This gives the protein CASSFEYTGELFF.

The chain joins TRBV15 to TRBJ2-7; 7 nucleotides agree with TRBD2. CDR3 size: 14 residues. The germline V gene has CDR1 LNHNV and CDR2 YYDKDF (reference sequence). Trimming cost V 6 bases and J 5 bases; bases outside gene matches: 10. The CDR3 here is CATRMAGEGDEQYF. In DNA form, the CDR3 reads TGTGCCACCAGGATGGCGGGGGAGGGAGACGAGCAGTACTTC.